This T cell receptor (beta chain) was recovered during a study of T cells after somatic rescue of genetic block. Germline lookup yields CDR1 LNHDA and CDR2 SQIVND (reference sequence). The CDR3 is made up of 16 amino acids. Trimming removed 3 bases from V and 3 bases from J; junction bases left unmatched: 11. Sequencing used immunoSEQ multiplex PCR; TCRdb keeps in-frame clones, though not all of them. The repertoire has about 15,000 clones, 72% of them found once; the top ten carry approximately 15%. The sequence derives from a boy between 10 and 17 years old. The chain has TRBV19 and TRBJ2-7; 7 nucleotides match TRBD1. Sequences were obtained from peripheral blood mononuclear cells (PBMCs). The CDR3 DNA reads as TGTGCCAGTAGTATTATTGGGGACAGAGTCAACTACGAGCAGTACTTC. It translates to CASSIIGDRVNYEQYF.